The 9 T cell receptor beta chains reported below all come from one sample, sequenced in a study of blood T cell repertoires in COVID-19. Assay: immunoSEQ multiplex PCR; the TCRdb copy retains only in-frame clones and omits some. Of approximately 100,000 clones listed, 85% are singletons. Material: peripheral blood. The origin of the receptors is an older woman with active or convalescent COVID-19.

The chain has TRBV6-4 and TRBJ2-1, with D tentatively TRBD2 (5 bases). The CDR3 runs to 13 residues. Trimming took off 3 bases at V and 10 bases at J, with 13 bases between the two ends. Germline CDR1 is MRHNA and CDR2 is SNTAGT. The CDR3 nucleotides are TGTGCCAGCAGTGAAAACCCTGGAGGCGAGCAGTTCTTC. Protein sequence: CASSENPGGEQFF.

V is TRBV12-3 or TRBV12-4 and J is TRBJ1-2; no definite D call. V was pared by 3 bases and J by 4 bases, with 9 bases between. The CDR3 loop spans 13 amino acids. CDR3 sequence reads: CASSFNSGYGYTF. Here the CDR3 DNA reads TGTGCCAGCAGTTTTAATTCAGGCTATGGCTACACCTTC.

J is TRBJ1-1 and V is TRBV7-6; D uncertain. CDR3 length equals 14 residues. Trimming left V 2 bases short and J 1 base short, with 8 bases between. The germline V gene encodes CDR1 SGHVS and CDR2 FNYEAQ. CDR3 residues: CASSLRAGNTEAFF. CDR3 sequence (DNA): TGTGCCAGCAGCTTACGAGCGGGGAACACTGAAGCTTTCTTT.

V usage is TRBV5-1 and J usage is TRBJ2-1, with D maybe TRBD1 (5 bases). The CDR3 totals 12 residues. The germline V gene has CDR1 SGHRS and CDR2 YFSETQ. The V and J ends lost 5 bases and 6 bases respectively, with 9 bases between them. CDR3 in DNA: TGCGCCAGCAGACAGGACGTCAATGAGCAGTTCTTC. Translating gives CASRQDVNEQFF.

The J gene is TRBJ2-7, the V gene TRBV19, with TRBD1 matching over 9 bases. The V segment lost 7 bases and the J segment 2 bases; nucleotides outside the gene matches: 6. CDR1 LNHDA and CDR2 SQIVND come from the germline V gene (reference sequence). This CDR3 spans 14 amino acids. The DNA of the CDR3 is TGTGCCAGTAACAACAGGGGGCTTACCTACGAGCAGTACTTC. Translated: CASNNRGLTYEQYF.

This clone has just one count. The V gene is TRBV24-1, the J gene TRBJ2-1; 15 bases agree with TRBD2. V shed 3 bases and J 5 bases; nucleotides not matched to a gene: 10. CDR1 is KGHDR, CDR2 SFDVKD, per germline. The CDR3 is made up of 19 amino acids. The CDR3 coding sequence is TGTGCCACCAGTGATGCAGGACTAGCGGGAGGGGGACTAAACAATGAGCAGTTCTTC. Amino acids: CATSDAGLAGGGLNNEQFF.

The count of this clone is one. The V and J genes are TRBV2 and TRBJ1-5; D ambiguous. V lost 4 bases, J lost 1 base, and 11 bases lay in between. Germline CDR1 reads SNHLY; CDR2 reads FYNNEI. The CDR3 covers 15 residues. The CDR3 coding sequence is TGTGCCAGCAGTGGCGGCACCCGAAGCAATCAGCCCCAGCATTTT. Its protein is CASSGGTRSNQPQHF. Full variable domain (outside the CDR3, taken from reference TRBV2 and TRBJ1-5): EPEVTQTPSHQVTQMGQEVILRCVPISNHLYFYWYRQILGQKVEFLVSFYNNEISEKSEIFDDQFSVERPDGSNFTLKIRSTKLEDSAMYFCASSGGTRSNQPQHFGDGTRLSIL.

The V call is TRBV3-1 (or the pseudogene TRBV3-2), the J call TRBJ1-4, with D possibly TRBD1 on 6 matching bases. The germline V and J ends were trimmed by 1 base and 8 bases, with 20 bases remaining between them. The germline V gene encodes CDR1 LGHDT and CDR2 YNNKEL (reference sequence). CDR3 length: 17 residues. CDR3 amino acids: CASSQGTGGGSGEKLFF. The CDR3 bases are TGTGCCAGCAGCCAAGGGACCGGGGGGGGCTCGGGAGAAAAACTGTTTTTT.

The V and J genes are TRBV4-3 and TRBJ1-4; TRBD1 matches 8 bases. V lost 3 bases and J lost 5; bases outside the gene matches: 5. The CDR3 is 15 amino acids. Germline V lookup: CDR1 LGHNA, CDR2 YSLEER. The CDR3 region has the DNA TGCGCCAGCAGCCATAGCGGACAGGGAAATGAAAAACTGTTTTTT. It is translated as CASSHSGQGNEKLFF.